This T cell receptor (beta chain) was identified during a study of T cell repertoires in cytomegalovirus infection. In the study overall: In public TCR beta signatures, there were indications of both CMV infection and matching HLA type.

A single record per CDR3 protein comes from TCRdb applying MiXCR to the reads. The sample has about 530,000 distinct CDR3 sequences, about 25% seen once; the top ten hold roughly an eighth. This clonotype was seen ten or more times. CDR3 length: 18 amino acids. V was pared by 1 base and J by 4 bases, with 11 bases of the junction left unmatched. Per germline, CDR1 SEHNR and CDR2 FQNEAQ (reference sequence). Sequencing input: PBMCs. The chain couples TRBV7-9 to TRBJ1-5; 9 nucleotides line up with TRBD1. The sequence derives from a human donor in good health (CMV status not recorded). Some clones in this sample may be carry-over from other donors' samples. Here the CDR3 reads CASSLVVGTGLLNQPQHF. Here the CDR3 DNA reads TGTGCCAGCAGCTTAGTTGTTGGGACAGGGCTGTTGAATCAGCCCCAGCATTTT.